These 19 T cell receptor beta chains were all obtained from the same sample, sequenced in a study of blood T cell repertoires in COVID-19. Sequenced by immunoSEQ multiplex PCR; TCRdb stores in-frame clones only, minus some. Among over 150,000 clones listed, about 88% were seen once. Material for sequencing was PBMCs or T cells enriched from blood (not recorded which). All receptors come from a woman between 25 and 40 years old who had recovered from COVID-19.

The chain carries TRBV5-1 and TRBJ1-1; D ambiguous. Germline V gene sequence: CDR1 SGHRS, CDR2 YFSETQ. Trimming removed 0 bases at V and 1 base at J, with 7 bases between. CDR3 length: 14 amino acids. CDR3 nucleotide sequence: TGCGCCAGCAGCTTGGAACATACGAACACTGAAGCTTTCTTT. Protein product: CASSLEHTNTEAFF.

The chain joins TRBV18 to TRBJ2-7; 10 nucleotides match TRBD2. CDR3 size: 15 residues. Trimming removed 3 bases from V and 2 bases from J; junction bases left unmatched: 4. CDR1 and CDR2 (germline): KGHSH, LQKENI. Here the CDR3 reads CASSPRAGGTYEQYF. The CDR3 DNA reads TGTGCCAGCTCACCTCGAGCGGGAGGGACCTACGAGCAGTACTTC.

The chain employs TRBV5-1 and TRBJ2-3; D call uncertain. With 4 bases removed from V and 6 bases from J, the gap between germline ends came to 9 bases. The CDR3 is 12 residues long. Germline CDR1 SGHRS, CDR2 YFSETQ. The CDR3 DNA follows: TGCGCCAGCAGCCACGGAGCGGATACGCAGTATTTT. Encoded protein: CASSHGADTQYF.

The rearrangement joins TRBV27 to TRBJ2-1; TRBD1 matches at 9 bases. The CDR3 is 16 amino acids. V dropped 7 bases and J dropped 4; count of bases not matched to a gene: 11. The germline V gene encodes CDR1 MNHEY and CDR2 SMNVEV (reference sequence). In DNA, the CDR3 is TGTGCCAGCAACCCGGGGACAGGGTGGGGGTACAATGAGCAGTTCTTC. Translation gives CASNPGTGWGYNEQFF.

The genes are TRBV9 and TRBJ2-5, with 7 bases aligning to TRBD1. Germline assignment: CDR1 SGDLS and CDR2 YYNGEE. The CDR3 covers 17 residues. With 4 bases clipped from V and 2 bases from J, the junction kept 14 bases outside the gene matches. For the CDR3, the DNA is TGTGCCAGCAGCCCGAGAGCCCGACAGGGCAGTCAAGAGACCCAGTACTTC. Its protein is CASSPRARQGSQETQYF.

V gene TRBV27 combines with J gene TRBJ1-3; TRBD1 is a possible D gene (5 bases). V was trimmed by 4 bases and J by 1 base, leaving 8 bases between them. The CDR3 runs to 14 residues. The germline CDR1 and CDR2 sequences are MNHEY and SMNVEV (reference sequence). This chain's CDR3 is CASSSRQSGNTIYF. CDR3 DNA sequence: TGTGCCAGCAGTTCAAGACAGTCTGGAAACACCATATATTTT.

The rearrangement links TRBV10-3 to TRBJ1-6; 8 nucleotides match TRBD1. The V gene end was trimmed by 8 bases and the J gene end by 10 bases; junction bases not matched to a gene: 7. The CDR3 has 13 amino acids. In germline, CDR1 is ENHRY, CDR2 SYGVKD. The CDR3 DNA reads TGTGCCATCGCCCCGGGACAGGAATCACCCCTCCACTTT. Its translation is CAIAPGQESPLHF.

The chain uses TRBV9 and TRBJ1-4; 9 bases fit TRBD1. The junction had 5 bases not matched to a gene; V was cut back by 0 bases and J by 8 bases. This CDR3 region has 15 residues. Germline V gene lookup returns CDR1 SGDLS and CDR2 YYNGEE. CDR3 sequence (DNA): TGTGCCAGCAGCGTAGCACCGGGACAGGGAGAAAAACTGTTTTTT. This sequence encodes CASSVAPGQGEKLFF. The whole variable domain, filled in from reference TRBV9 and TRBJ1-4, reads DSGVTQTPKHLITATGQRVTLRCSPRSGDLSVYWYQQSLDQGLQFLIQYYNGEERAKGNILERFSAQQFPDLHSELNLSSLELGDSALYFCASSVAPGQGEKLFFGSGTQLSVL.

The rearrangement joins TRBV29-1 to TRBJ1-4; D possibly corresponds to TRBD1 (6 bases). This CDR3 has 14 amino acids. CDR1 SQVTM and CDR2 ANQGSEA come from the germline V gene. Trimming removed 7 bases at V and 8 bases at J, with 20 bases between. CDR3 DNA: TGCAGCGCAACCCGCCCAGGGGCGCGGGAAAAACTGTTTTTT. Its protein product is CSATRPGAREKLFF.

This rearrangement joins TRBV12-5 to TRBJ2-1; 7 nucleotides match TRBD2. The CDR3 has 17 amino acids. The V and J ends lost 0 bases and 8 bases, in that order; junction bases with no gene match: 13. CDR1 LGHNT and CDR2 FRNRAP come from the germline V gene. CDR3 region: CASGLVVGTGGDHEQFF. The CDR3, as DNA: TGTGCTAGTGGTTTGGTAGTAGGGACGGGAGGAGACCATGAGCAGTTCTTC.

The chain uses TRBV28 and TRBJ2-6; TRBD1 might be the D (7 bases). CDR3 size: 15 residues. Trimming shortened V by 6 bases and J by 8 bases, and 17 bases separated the two germline ends. Germline V gene lookup returns CDR1 MDHEN and CDR2 SYDVKM. The CDR3 bases are TGTGCCAGCAGGCCCGAGGACAGGACTACCAACGTCCTGACTTTC. This encodes CASRPEDRTTNVLTF.

This chain joins TRBV5-1 and TRBJ1-4; D is undetermined. Trimming removed 4 bases at V and 5 bases at J, with 12 bases between. The germline V gene has CDR1 SGHRS and CDR2 YFSETQ. This CDR3 region has 14 residues. CDR3 DNA: TGCGCCAGCAGCGTCCGGGAATCCAATGAAAAACTGTTTTTT. Amino acids: CASSVRESNEKLFF.

The chain joins TRBV5-6 to TRBJ1-1, with D perhaps matching TRBD1 (6 bases). This CDR3 has 16 residues. The V gene's germline CDR1 is SGHDT and CDR2 YYEEEE. V was clipped by 3 bases and J by 2 bases, with 17 bases between them. The CDR3 coding sequence is TGTGCCAGCAGCTCTCTGGGGGCGGCGTTTAACACTGAAGCTTTCTTT. Its translation: CASSSLGAAFNTEAFF.

V is TRBV3-1 (or the pseudogene TRBV3-2) and J is TRBJ2-2, with 7 bases identical to TRBD2. Trimming at V came to 4 bases and at J to 4 bases, leaving 3 bases not matched to a gene. CDR1 is LGHDT, CDR2 YNNKEL, per germline (reference sequence). This CDR3 has 14 residues. CDR3 in amino acids: CASSPRTSTGELFF. The CDR3 DNA is TGTGCCAGCAGCCCTCGGACTAGCACCGGGGAGCTGTTTTTT.

The rearrangement joins TRBV7-9 to TRBJ1-3; D call uncertain. Germline CDR1 is SEHNR and CDR2 is FQNEAQ (reference sequence). The CDR3 runs 16 residues. V lost 2 bases and J 0 bases, leaving 11 bases between the germline ends. The CDR3 here is CASSLWAGLSGNTIYF. The CDR3 nucleotides read TGTGCCAGCAGCTTATGGGCAGGCCTCTCTGGAAACACCATATATTTT.

The chain recombines TRBV19 with TRBJ1-1; 8 positions agree with TRBD1. V lost 5 bases to trimming and J lost 4 bases; unmatched junction nucleotides: 12. The V gene's germline CDR1 is LNHDA and CDR2 SQIVND (reference sequence). The CDR3 runs 16 residues. The CDR3 DNA sequence: TGTGCCAGTAGTCCGACCCGCAGGGGGCTCGGCACTGAAGCTTTCTTT. As protein: CASSPTRRGLGTEAFF. Variable domain in full (rest from reference TRBV19 and TRBJ1-1): DGGITQSPKYLFRKEGQNVTLSCEQNLNHDAMYWYRQDPGQGLRLIYYSQIVNDFQKGDIAEGYSVSREKKESFPLTVTSAQKNPTAFYLCASSPTRRGLGTEAFFGQGTRLTVV.

The chain recombines TRBV28 with TRBJ1-6; D unclear. The V end lost 9 bases, the J end lost 5 bases, and 11 bases lay between the germline ends. Germline V gene data show CDR1 as MDHEN and CDR2 as SYDVKM. The CDR3 is made up of 13 amino acids. The CDR3 region is CASLRDHNSPLHF. CDR3 bases: TGTGCCAGTCTCCGGGATCATAATTCACCCCTCCACTTT.

This rearrangement joins TRBV6-5 to TRBJ1-1; possible D gene TRBD1, 6 bases. Between the trimmed V and J ends, which lost 8 bases and 1 base, there was a span of 17 bases. Germline CDR1 is MNHEY and CDR2 is SVGAGI. CDR3 length: 15 residues. CDR3 coding DNA: TGTGCCAGCCCGAATCTAACAGGGTCGAACACTGAAGCTTTCTTT. It translates to CASPNLTGSNTEAFF.

The J gene is TRBJ1-6, the V gene TRBV18, with D perhaps TRBD1 (5 bases). There are 15 residues in the CDR3. Germline V gene sequence: CDR1 KGHSH, CDR2 LQKENI. V was trimmed by 6 bases and J by 7 bases, leaving 16 bases between them. The CDR3 here is CASSSHGGENSPLHF. The CDR3 nucleotides read TGTGCCAGCTCTTCCCATGGAGGGGAAAATTCACCCCTCCACTTT.